One sample yielded the 15 T cell receptor beta chains listed below, sequenced in a study of vaccination and CD4 T cells after COVID-19. Described treatment: approximately nine-day PBMC culture with coronavirus spike peptide pools or control peptides (ViraFEST assay). Ahead of the COVID-19 pandemic (2011-2018), the CD4+ T cells of the unexposed donor were collected. These receptors' antigens are unknown. An Oncomine TCR Beta short-read assay was used to sequence the DNA from cultured CD4+ T cells. Genomic DNA from cultured CD4+ T cells was extracted. TCRdb ran MiXCR on the PCR reads and lists one entry per CDR3 protein. Of fewer than 12,000 distinct CDR3 sequences in the sample, 25% to 30% were seen once. The sample taken for sequencing was CD4+ T cells from blood, cultured in vitro. These receptors all come from a human donor in good health.

The chain joins TRBV5-1 to TRBJ2-2; TRBD2 agrees at 9 bases. CDR3 length: 15 amino acids. V lost 9 bases to trimming and J lost 6 bases; unmatched junction nucleotides: 12. CDR1 is SGHRS and CDR2 is YFSETQ in the germline V gene. CDR3 in amino acids: CATLLLAGSPGELFF. CDR3 coding DNA: TGCGCCACCCTCCTCCTAGCGGGGTCCCCCGGGGAGCTGTTTTTT.

This chain links TRBV7-9 with TRBJ2-1; D uncertain. Looked up from germline, CDR1 is SEHNR and CDR2 is FQNEAQ (reference sequence). CDR3 length: 14 amino acids. With 8 bases removed from V and 5 bases from J, the gap between germline ends came to 16 bases. CDR3 DNA: TGTGCCAGCCCCAAGCTGATGGGCCACAATGAGCAGTTCTTC. Its translation: CASPKLMGHNEQFF.

This clonotype has a handful of counts. The chain uses TRBV7-2 and TRBJ2-3; 9 bases align to TRBD2. After removal of 4 bases from V and 0 bases from J, the junction contained 8 bases not matched to a gene. This CDR3 comprises 17 residues. The germline gives CDR1 SGHTA, CDR2 FQGNSA. This CDR3 is CASSSTSGSPSTDTQYF. The DNA of the CDR3 is TGTGCCAGCAGCTCGACTAGCGGATCTCCTAGCACAGATACGCAGTATTTT.

This clonotype has only a few counts. CDR3 loop: CASSFPTGSNSPLHF. In DNA, the CDR3 is TGTGCCAGCAGCTTCCCGACAGGCTCCAATTCACCCCTCCACTTT. V and J are TRBV5-4 and TRBJ1-6; D is perhaps TRBD1 (6 bases). Trimming pared 2 bases from V and 7 bases from J, leaving 13 bases between. Germline assignment: CDR1 SGHNT and CDR2 YYREEE (reference sequence). This CDR3 is built from 15 residues.

This clonotype was detected only a few times. This sequence joins TRBV20-1 and TRBJ2-1; D unclear. Germline V lookup: CDR1 DFQATT, CDR2 SNEGSKA (reference sequence). This CDR3 region has 11 residues. V lost 8 bases and J 1 base, leaving 6 bases between the germline ends. Here the CDR3 reads CSTRSYNEQFF. The CDR3 DNA sequence: TGCAGTACCAGGTCCTACAATGAGCAGTTCTTC.

The rearrangement joins TRBV6-4 to TRBJ1-2, with D perhaps matching TRBD1 (6 bases). Germline V gene lookup returns CDR1 MRHNA and CDR2 SNTAGT. The ends were cut back, 5 bases at V and 6 bases at J, with 16 bases in the middle. The length of the CDR3 is 14 residues. The CDR3 DNA reads TGTGCCAGCAGTCCAAGGGCGGGGGCTAATGGCTACACCTTC. Its protein is CASSPRAGANGYTF.

This clonotype has a handful of counts. The chain carries TRBV25-1 and TRBJ2-5; 7 positions match TRBD1. CDR3 length: 14 residues. The V gene's germline CDR1 is MGHDK and CDR2 SYGVNS. Trimming took 2 bases from V and 4 from J; bases not matched to a gene: 4. CDR3 nucleotide sequence: TGTGCCAGCAGTGAAGGGAACAGGGGAGAGACCCAGTACTTC. It is translated as CASSEGNRGETQYF.

This clonotype was detected a few times. V and J are TRBV7-2 and TRBJ2-3, with D unclear. The CDR3 extends over 14 amino acids. Looked up from germline, CDR1 is SGHTA and CDR2 is FQGNSA. Deletions cut 1 base from V and 2 bases from J, with 7 bases between. This CDR3 reads CASSLVTYTDTQYF. CDR3 bases: TGTGCCAGCAGCTTAGTGACGTACACAGATACGCAGTATTTT.

In this sample, this clonotype turned up a few times. V and J are TRBV28 and TRBJ1-6; TRBD1 might be the D (5 bases). Germline CDR1 is MDHEN and CDR2 is SYDVKM. Trimming left V 3 bases short and J 8 bases short, with 23 bases between. This CDR3 has 18 residues. The CDR3 here is CASSLAGGPTRGDSPLHF. CDR3 bases: TGTGCCAGCAGTTTGGCGGGGGGACCGACCCGGGGGGATTCACCCCTCCACTTT.

This chain connects TRBV20-1 to TRBJ2-7, with D unresolved. V lost 5 bases and J lost 6, with 14 bases in between. This CDR3 is 12 amino acids long. Germline assignment: CDR1 DFQATT and CDR2 SNEGSKA (reference sequence). CDR3 in DNA: TGCAGTGCTCCCCGAGTAGCCTCCGAGCAGTACTTC. This codes for CSAPRVASEQYF.

This chain joins TRBV14 and TRBJ1-2; 8 bases fit TRBD1. Germline CDR1 and CDR2: SGHDN and FVKESK. CDR3 size: 14 residues. V lost 3 bases to trimming and J lost 7 bases; unmatched junction nucleotides: 7. CDR3 coding DNA: TGTGCCAGCAGCCACCAATGGACAGGGCCTGGCTACACCTTC. Its protein product is CASSHQWTGPGYTF.

CDR3 amino acids: CASSLELGVEQYF. The CDR3 DNA reads as TGTGCCAGCAGCTTAGAACTGGGGGTCGAGCAGTACTTC. The chain links TRBV11-1 to TRBJ2-7, with D perhaps being TRBD1 or TRBD2 (5 bases each). V was shortened by 1 base and J by 6 bases, with 10 bases between the two germline ends. Germline assignment: CDR1 SGHAT and CDR2 FQDESV (reference sequence). The CDR3 extends over 13 amino acids. Combining the CDR3 with reference TRBV11-1 and TRBJ2-7 gives the whole variable domain EAEVAQSPRYKITEKSQAVAFWCDPISGHATLYWYRQILGQGPELLVQFQDESVVDDSQLPKDRFSAERLKGVDSTLKIQPAELGDSAMYLCASSLELGVEQYFGPGTRLTVT.

This clonotype has just a few counts. V gene TRBV7-2 combines with J gene TRBJ1-2; the D gene is possibly TRBD1 (5 bases). Trimming took off 5 bases at V and 5 bases at J, with 18 bases between the two ends. Germline CDR1 reads SGHTA; CDR2 reads FQGNSA. This CDR3 region has 15 residues. The chain's CDR3 is CASSPGVGVGYGYTF. The CDR3 DNA sequence: TGTGCCAGCAGCCCTGGAGTGGGGGTGGGGTATGGCTACACCTTC.

This clonotype was counted only a few times. V usage is TRBV6-5 and J usage is TRBJ2-1, with 12 positions matching TRBD2. The CDR3 runs 17 residues. Looked up from germline, CDR1 is MNHEY and CDR2 is SVGAGI. V dropped 0 bases and J dropped 6; count of bases not matched to a gene: 6. DNA for the CDR3: TGTGCCAGCAGTTACTCGGAGGGACTAGCGGGCGCCAATGAGCAGTTCTTC. This gives the protein CASSYSEGLAGANEQFF.

The rearrangement links TRBV2 to TRBJ1-1; 8 nucleotides match TRBD1. The CDR3 consists of 13 residues. V shed 7 bases, J shed 1 base, and the junction held 2 bases outside the gene matches. Germline assignment: CDR1 SNHLY and CDR2 FYNNEI. For the CDR3, the DNA is TGTGCCAGCACTGGACAGGGGAACACTGAAGCTTTCTTT. This sequence encodes CASTGQGNTEAFF.